A single sample gave rise to the 20 T cell receptor beta chains below, sequenced in a study of neoadjuvant anti-PD-1 for oral cavity cancer. Time point of the sample: after neoadjuvant nivolumab, at surgical resection. Only in-frame clones appear in the TCRdb table, and some are missing; sequencing was by immunoSEQ multiplex PCR. The sample comprises around 70,000 clones, approximately 84% of which are singletons, and approximately 3% rests with the top ten. The material was PBMCs, obtained after nivolumab (anti-PD-1) treatment. The receptor set was obtained from a person between 35 and 79 years old with oral cavity squamous cell carcinoma.

This chain connects TRBV5-4 to TRBJ1-2; the match to TRBD1 covers 10 bases. Unmatched junction bases numbered 10, after V lost 4 bases and J lost 7 bases. Looked up from germline, CDR1 is SGHNT and CDR2 is YYREEE (reference sequence). This CDR3 is built from 15 residues. The CDR3 region is CASSGTGQGVSGYTF. CDR3 DNA sequence: TGTGCCAGCAGCGGAACCGGACAGGGGGTTAGTGGCTACACCTTC.

The chain couples TRBV9 to TRBJ2-2; D is possibly TRBD2 (5 bases). The CDR3 runs 16 residues. Per the germline V gene, CDR1 is SGDLS and CDR2 is YYNGEE. The germline V and J ends were trimmed by 0 bases and 0 bases, with 9 bases remaining between them. The CDR3 nucleotides read TGTGCCAGCAGCGTAGGAGCGGAAGCGAACACCGGGGAGCTGTTTTTT. The encoded protein is CASSVGAEANTGELFF.

As for this clone: The same CDR3 can be traced to other DNA sequences in this sample. This chain links TRBV6-5 with TRBJ2-1; a possible D gene is TRBD2 (6 bases). CDR1 is MNHEY and CDR2 is SVGAGI in the germline V gene. The CDR3 spans 13 residues. V lost 2 bases to trimming and J lost 4 bases, with 6 bases between them. The CDR3 sequence is CASSYSGYNEQFF. Written as DNA, the CDR3 is TGTGCCAGCAGTTACAGCGGGTACAATGAGCAGTTCTTC.

The chain couples TRBV7-8 to TRBJ2-1; TRBD2 is a possible D gene (6 bases). Trimming cost V 5 bases and J 9 bases, with 17 bases left between them. The germline V gene has CDR1 SGHVS and CDR2 FQNEAQ. The CDR3 has 14 residues. The CDR3 DNA is TGTGCCAGCAGCCCACCGACTAGTATCCGTGAGCAGTTCTTC. The encoded protein is CASSPPTSIREQFF.

This clone came up once. The chain uses TRBV30 and TRBJ1-3, with 11 bases identical to TRBD1. The CDR3 sequence is 16 residues long. Germline CDR1 is GTSNPN and CDR2 is SVGIG (reference sequence). After removal of 2 bases from V and 4 bases from J, the junction contained 7 bases not matched to a gene. The CDR3: CAWSHLGTGGGNTIYF. CDR3 bases: TGTGCCTGGAGTCACCTGGGGACAGGGGGAGGAAACACCATATATTTT.

This clone was recorded once. The gene calls are TRBV2 and TRBJ2-7; 12 bases align to TRBD2. This CDR3 has 14 residues. Trimming cost V 7 bases and J 5 bases; bases outside gene matches: 6. CDR1 is SNHLY, CDR2 FYNNEI, per germline. The DNA of the CDR3 is TGTGCCAGCATGGCGACTAGCGGGAGAAACGAGCAGTACTTC. Translated: CASMATSGRNEQYF. The whole variable domain, remainder taken from reference TRBV2 and TRBJ2-7, is EPEVTQTPSHQVTQMGQEVILRCVPISNHLYFYWYRQILGQKVEFLVSFYNNEISEKSEIFDDQFSVERPDGSNFTLKIRSTKLEDSAMYFCASMATSGRNEQYFGPGTRLTVT.

V usage is TRBV5-1 and J usage is TRBJ1-2; 7 bases line up with TRBD1. CDR1 SGHRS and CDR2 YFSETQ come from the germline V gene. V lost 4 bases and J lost 4; bases outside the gene matches: 1. This CDR3 contains 12 residues. CDR3 nucleotides: TGCGCCAGCAGCGGGGACAGCTATGGCTACACCTTC. Its protein product is CASSGDSYGYTF. Together with reference TRBV5-1 and TRBJ1-2, the CDR3 gives the full variable domain: KAGVTQTPRYLIKTRGQQVTLSCSPISGHRSVSWYQQTPGQGLQFLFEYFSETQRNKGNFPGRFSGRQFSNSRSEMNVSTLELGDSALYLCASSGDSYGYTFGSGTRLTVV.

About this clone itself: Germline and junction disagree at one end, which may indicate a read error. The rearrangement links TRBV7-7 to TRBJ2-1, with 8 bases fitting TRBD2. CDR3 length: 14 amino acids. Germline CDR1 and CDR2: SSHAT and FNYEAQ (reference sequence). The CDR3 bases are TGTGCTAGCAGCTTTGCAGCGGGGGACAATGAGCAGTTCTTC. It yields the protein CASSFAAGDNEQFF.

This clone was counted between two and nine times. This chain uses TRBV27 with TRBJ1-1, with D possibly matching TRBD1 (5 bases). Trimming shortened V by 6 bases and J by 0 bases, and 17 bases separated the two germline ends. CDR3 size: 16 residues. The germline gives CDR1 MNHEY, CDR2 SMNVEV (reference sequence). CDR3 bases: TGTGCCAGCAGCCTGGGGGTCTCTGGATTGAACACTGAAGCTTTCTTT. This gives the protein CASSLGVSGLNTEAFF.

The CDR3 DNA sequence: TGTGCCAGCAGCCCCCGCCCGGACAACTCCTACGAGCAGTACTTC. Translated, it gives CASSPRPDNSYEQYF. This chain connects TRBV7-8 to TRBJ2-7; tentatively, D is TRBD1 (5 bases). The CDR3 runs 15 residues. Trimming pared 5 bases from V and 0 bases from J, leaving 14 bases between. From germline, CDR1 is SGHVS and CDR2 FQNEAQ.

This chain uses TRBV7-8 with TRBJ2-1, with D unresolved. The V end lost 2 bases, the J end lost 8 bases, and 13 bases lay between the germline ends. Germline-derived CDR1 and CDR2 are SGHVS and FQNEAQ. The CDR3 has 14 amino acids. The CDR3 region is CASSLLVSTDEQFF. The CDR3 nucleotides are TGTGCCAGCAGCTTATTAGTTAGTACCGATGAGCAGTTCTTC.

This clone has just one count. The chain joins TRBV5-1 to TRBJ2-7; no firm D call. CDR1 and CDR2 (germline): SGHRS, YFSETQ. CDR3 length: 12 amino acids. Trimming took off 3 bases at V and 7 bases at J, with 11 bases between the two ends. CDR3 sequence: CASSYGSEEQYF. CDR3 sequence (DNA): TGCGCCAGCAGCTATGGGTCGGAAGAGCAGTACTTC.

The table lists this clone with a few counts. The V and J genes are TRBV7-8 and TRBJ2-7; 13 bases align to TRBD2. CDR1 and CDR2 (germline): SGHVS, FQNEAQ. V lost 4 bases to trimming and J lost 6 bases; unmatched junction nucleotides: 12. CDR3 length equals 17 residues. The chain's CDR3 is CASSSRTSGSMAGEQYF. The CDR3 DNA reads as TGTGCCAGCAGCTCCCGGACTAGCGGGAGTATGGCTGGCGAGCAGTACTTC.

The chain uses TRBV2 and TRBJ1-2, with a weak D call TRBD1 (5 bases). The ends were cut back, 4 bases at V and 5 bases at J, with 17 bases in the middle. The CDR3 length is 15 residues. Germline values: CDR1 SNHLY, CDR2 FYNNEI. The CDR3 nucleotides read TGTGCCAGCAGTGTCGGGGGGGGAGGCGAGTATGGCTACACCTTC. It encodes CASSVGGGGEYGYTF.

J is TRBJ2-1 and V is TRBV7-2; TRBD2 agrees at 9 bases. The length of the CDR3 is 15 residues. CDR1 SGHTA and CDR2 FQGNSA come from the germline V gene. Losses at the gene ends were 2 bases for V and 6 bases for J; bases not matched to a gene: 5. The CDR3 here is CASSLSAGGVNEQFF. CDR3 DNA sequence: TGTGCCAGCAGCTTATCAGCGGGAGGTGTCAATGAGCAGTTCTTC.

The chain joins TRBV30 to TRBJ1-2; tentatively, D is TRBD1 (6 bases). The V gene lost 1 base and the J gene lost 3 bases, with 15 bases spanning the gap. Germline V gives CDR1 GTSNPN, CDR2 SVGIG (reference sequence). The CDR3 extends over 15 amino acids. The CDR3 nucleotides are TGTGCCTGGAGTGATCTTCACGGGGGGCACTATGGCTACACCTTC. This translates into CAWSDLHGGHYGYTF.

The count of this clone is one. The chain uses TRBV5-1 and TRBJ1-2; D unresolved. Trimming took off 0 bases at V and 6 bases at J, with 6 bases between the two ends. CDR3 length equals 12 residues. In germline, CDR1 is SGHRS, CDR2 YFSETQ. CDR3 in amino acids: CASSLGVDGYTF. In DNA form, the CDR3 reads TGCGCCAGCAGCTTGGGGGTCGATGGCTACACCTTC.

The V and J genes are TRBV6-5 and TRBJ1-1; possible D gene TRBD1, 5 bases. Trimming removed 7 bases from V and 2 bases from J, with 14 bases in between. Germline V lookup: CDR1 MNHEY, CDR2 SVGAGI. This CDR3 contains 14 residues. For the CDR3, the DNA is TGTGCCAGCACCCTGCATGGGACTAACACTGAAGCTTTCTTT. Translating it yields CASTLHGTNTEAFF.

The chain recombines TRBV9 with TRBJ1-1; D not certain. Trimming cost V 4 bases and J 4 bases, with 11 bases left between them. The CDR3 is made up of 13 amino acids. Germline-derived CDR1 and CDR2 are SGDLS and YYNGEE. CDR3 nucleotides: TGTGCCAGCAGCTATAGACCCGGCACTGAAGCTTTCTTT. It yields the protein CASSYRPGTEAFF.

The V call is TRBV27, the J call TRBJ2-7; 7 bases match TRBD2. The J segment lost 1 base and the V segment lost 7 bases, leaving 16 bases of the junction unmatched. The CDR3 is 17 amino acids. Per the germline V gene, CDR1 is MNHEY and CDR2 is SMNVEV (reference sequence). The CDR3 reads CASTPHLRGGGSYEQYF. As DNA, the CDR3 is TGTGCCAGCACGCCCCATTTGCGTGGGGGGGGGTCCTACGAGCAGTACTTC.